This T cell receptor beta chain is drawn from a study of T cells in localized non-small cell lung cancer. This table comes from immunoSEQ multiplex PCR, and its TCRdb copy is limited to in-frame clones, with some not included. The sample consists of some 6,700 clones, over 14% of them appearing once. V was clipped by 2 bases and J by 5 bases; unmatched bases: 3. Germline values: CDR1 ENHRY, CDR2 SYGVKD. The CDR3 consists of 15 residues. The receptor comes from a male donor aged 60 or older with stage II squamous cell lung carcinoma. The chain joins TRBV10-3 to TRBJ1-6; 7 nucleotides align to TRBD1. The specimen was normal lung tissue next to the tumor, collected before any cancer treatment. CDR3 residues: CAISEGQGDNSPLHF. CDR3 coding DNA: TGTGCCATCAGTGAGGGTCAGGGGGATAATTCACCCCTCCACTTT.